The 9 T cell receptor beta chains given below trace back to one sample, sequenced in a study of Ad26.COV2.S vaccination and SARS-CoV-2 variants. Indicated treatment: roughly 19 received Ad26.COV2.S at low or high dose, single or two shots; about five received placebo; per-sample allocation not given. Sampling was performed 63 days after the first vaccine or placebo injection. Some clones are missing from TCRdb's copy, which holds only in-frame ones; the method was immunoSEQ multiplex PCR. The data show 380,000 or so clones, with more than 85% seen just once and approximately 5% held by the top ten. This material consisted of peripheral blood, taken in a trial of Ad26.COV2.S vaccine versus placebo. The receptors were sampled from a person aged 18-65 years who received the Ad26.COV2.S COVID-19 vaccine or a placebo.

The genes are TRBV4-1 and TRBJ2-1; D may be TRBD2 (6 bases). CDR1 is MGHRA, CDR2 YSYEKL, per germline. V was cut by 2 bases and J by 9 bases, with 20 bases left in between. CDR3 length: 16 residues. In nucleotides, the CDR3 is TGCGCCAGCAGCCAAACACGGGGGTTAGGGGTTGTTGAGCAGTTCTTC. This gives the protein CASSQTRGLGVVEQFF.

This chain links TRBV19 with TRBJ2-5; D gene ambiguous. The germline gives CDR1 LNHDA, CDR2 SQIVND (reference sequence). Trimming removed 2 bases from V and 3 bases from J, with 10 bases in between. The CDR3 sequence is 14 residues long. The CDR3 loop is CASSIRVDKETQYF. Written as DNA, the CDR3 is TGTGCCAGTAGTATACGAGTTGACAAAGAGACCCAGTACTTC.

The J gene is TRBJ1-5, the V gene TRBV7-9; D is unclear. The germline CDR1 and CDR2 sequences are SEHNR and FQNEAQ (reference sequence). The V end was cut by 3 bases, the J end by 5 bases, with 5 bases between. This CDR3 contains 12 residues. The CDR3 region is CASSFGDQPQHF. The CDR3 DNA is TGTGCCAGCAGCTTCGGGGATCAGCCCCAGCATTTT.

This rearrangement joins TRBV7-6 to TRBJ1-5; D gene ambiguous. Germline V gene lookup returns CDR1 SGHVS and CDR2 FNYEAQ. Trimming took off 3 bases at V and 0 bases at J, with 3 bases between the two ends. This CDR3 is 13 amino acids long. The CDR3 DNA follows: TGTGCCAGCAGCTTGAATAGCAATCAGCCCCAGCATTTT. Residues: CASSLNSNQPQHF.

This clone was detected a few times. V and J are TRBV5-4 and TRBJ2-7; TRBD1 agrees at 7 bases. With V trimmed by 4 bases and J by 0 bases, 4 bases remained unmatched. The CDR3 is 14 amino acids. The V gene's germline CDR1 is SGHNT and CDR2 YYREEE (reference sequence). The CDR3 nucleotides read TGTGCCAGCAGCCCGGGACAGACCTCCTACGAGCAGTACTTC. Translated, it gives CASSPGQTSYEQYF.

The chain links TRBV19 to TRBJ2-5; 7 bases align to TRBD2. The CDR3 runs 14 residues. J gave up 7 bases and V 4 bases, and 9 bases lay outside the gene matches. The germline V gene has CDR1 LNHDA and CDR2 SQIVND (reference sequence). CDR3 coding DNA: TGTGCCAGTAGTAGAAGGGAGGGAGGGGCGACCCAGTACTTC. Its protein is CASSRREGGATQYF.

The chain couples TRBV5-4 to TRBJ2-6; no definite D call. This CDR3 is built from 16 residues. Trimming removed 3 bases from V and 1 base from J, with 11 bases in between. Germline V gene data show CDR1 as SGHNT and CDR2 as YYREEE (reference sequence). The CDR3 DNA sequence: TGTGCCAGCAGCTGGAGTTTGGAATCTGGGGCCAACGTCCTGACTTTC. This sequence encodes CASSWSLESGANVLTF.

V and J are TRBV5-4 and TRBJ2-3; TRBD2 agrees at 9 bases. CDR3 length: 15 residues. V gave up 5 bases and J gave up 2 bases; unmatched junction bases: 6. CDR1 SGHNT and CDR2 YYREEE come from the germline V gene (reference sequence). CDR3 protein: CASSPPSGTTDTQYF. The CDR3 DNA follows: TGTGCCAGCAGTCCACCTAGCGGGACCACAGATACGCAGTATTTT. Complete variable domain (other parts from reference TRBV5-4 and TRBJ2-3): ETGVTQSPTHLIKTRGQQVTLRCSSQSGHNTVSWYQQALGQGPQFIFQYYREEENGRGNFPPRFSGLQFPNYSSELNVNALELDDSALYLCASSPPSGTTDTQYFGPGTRLTVL.

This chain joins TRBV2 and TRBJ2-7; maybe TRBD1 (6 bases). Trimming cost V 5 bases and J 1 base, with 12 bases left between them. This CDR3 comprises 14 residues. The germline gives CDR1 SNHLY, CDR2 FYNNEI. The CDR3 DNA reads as TGTGCCAGCAGTTTGGGGACAACTTCCTACGAGCAGTACTTC. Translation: CASSLGTTSYEQYF.